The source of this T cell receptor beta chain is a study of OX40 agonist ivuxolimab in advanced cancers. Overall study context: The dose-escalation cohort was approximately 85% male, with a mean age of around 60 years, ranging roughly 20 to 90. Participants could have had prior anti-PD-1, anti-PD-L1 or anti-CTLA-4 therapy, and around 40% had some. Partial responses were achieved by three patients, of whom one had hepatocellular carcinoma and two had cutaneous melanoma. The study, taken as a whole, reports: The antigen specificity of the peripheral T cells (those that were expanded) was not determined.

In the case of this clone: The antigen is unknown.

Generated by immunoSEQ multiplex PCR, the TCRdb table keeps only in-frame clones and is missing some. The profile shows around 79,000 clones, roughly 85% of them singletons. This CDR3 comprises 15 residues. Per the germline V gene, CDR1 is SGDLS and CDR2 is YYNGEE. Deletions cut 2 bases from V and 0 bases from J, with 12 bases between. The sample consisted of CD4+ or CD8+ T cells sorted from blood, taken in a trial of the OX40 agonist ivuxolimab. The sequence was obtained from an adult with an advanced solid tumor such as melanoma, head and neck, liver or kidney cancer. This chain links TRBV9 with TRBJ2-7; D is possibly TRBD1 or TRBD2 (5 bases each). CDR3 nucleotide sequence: TGTGCCAGCAGCGTCCGGGACGCCAGCTCCTACGAGCAGTACTTC. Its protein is CASSVRDASSYEQYF.